These 7 T cell receptor beta chains came from one sample sequenced in a study of blood T cells in healthy people across ages. Through a sample-barcoded 5' primer and a J-beta primer mix, a second PCR was run for about 6 to 11 cycles. TCRdb analysed the 5' RACE reads with MiXCR anew, one entry per CDR3 protein. The profile shows 660,000 or so distinct CDR3 sequences, approximately 59% of them singletons. Sequencing was carried out using blood. Every receptor here comes from a man in his sixties in good health.

The chain couples TRBV5-1 to TRBJ2-7; TRBD1 agrees at 9 bases. This CDR3 has 15 residues. V lost 4 bases and J lost 2; bases outside the gene matches: 7. Germline V gene sequence: CDR1 SGHRS, CDR2 YFSETQ. CDR3 DNA: TGCGCCAGCAGCCCGGATGGACAGGGGACCTACGAGCAGTACTTC. It yields the protein CASSPDGQGTYEQYF.

This clonotype occurred a few times. This chain connects TRBV4-1 to TRBJ1-2, with D perhaps matching TRBD1 (5 bases). CDR1 is MGHRA, CDR2 YSYEKL, per germline. The V end lost 0 bases, the J end lost 8 bases, and 13 bases lay between the germline ends. This CDR3 spans 14 amino acids. The DNA for the CDR3 is TGCGCCAGCAGCCAAGACGAGGGGCGATGGGGCTACACCTTC. Amino acid sequence: CASSQDEGRWGYTF.

This chain links TRBV4-2 with TRBJ1-4; TRBD1 matches at 9 bases. In germline, CDR1 is LGHNA, CDR2 YNFKEQ. J lost 1 base, V lost 0 bases, and 12 bases had no gene match. The CDR3 runs 20 residues. CDR3 sequence: CASSQEQGAWRGGTNEKLFF. DNA for the CDR3: TGTGCCAGCAGCCAAGAACAGGGGGCCTGGCGGGGAGGAACTAATGAAAAACTGTTTTTT.

The chain uses TRBV6-5 and TRBJ2-5, with 15 bases matching TRBD2. The junction had 7 bases not matched to a gene; V was cut back by 0 bases and J by 5 bases. The CDR3 is made up of 18 amino acids. The germline V gene has CDR1 MNHEY and CDR2 SVGAGI. The DNA for the CDR3 is TGTGCCAGCAGTTACTCAAGGACTAGCGGGGGGGCCGGTGAGACCCAGTACTTC. Its protein is CASSYSRTSGGAGETQYF.

The gene calls are TRBV24-1 and TRBJ2-3; D ambiguous. The ends were cut back, 6 bases at V and 2 bases at J, with 8 bases in the middle. The CDR3 is made up of 13 amino acids. Germline loops: CDR1 KGHDR, CDR2 SFDVKD. The CDR3 loop is CATSTGSTDTQYF. Written as DNA, the CDR3 is TGTGCCACCAGTACTGGATCCACAGATACGCAGTATTTT.

The chain joins TRBV5-1 to TRBJ2-7; a possible D gene is TRBD1 (6 bases). Matching the DNA end better, TRBJ2-5 makes the J call doubtful. The CDR3 loop spans 15 amino acids. Germline values: CDR1 SGHRS, CDR2 YFSETQ. In DNA, the CDR3 is TGCGCCAGCAGCTGGACCGGGACAACTAAAGAGACCCAGTACTTC. This encodes CASSWTGTTKETQYF.

V gene TRBV29-1 combines with J gene TRBJ2-3; D assignment may be TRBD1 or TRBD2 (5 bases each). Trimming removed 1 base from V and 1 base from J, with 9 bases in between. The CDR3 is made up of 14 amino acids. From germline, CDR1 is SQVTM and CDR2 ANQGSEA. The chain's CDR3 is CSVEGGDGTDTQYF. The CDR3 nucleotides read TGCAGCGTTGAAGGAGGGGACGGCACAGATACGCAGTATTTT.